This is a list of T cell receptor beta chains from one sample in a study of CD8 T cells in ankylosing spondylitis. TCRdb re-called the 5' RACE reads through MiXCR, storing one row per CDR3 protein. The data show approximately 200,000 distinct CDR3 sequences, with roughly 13% seen just once and 9.5% to 12% held by the top ten. The sequenced sample consisted of blood, either unsorted or a sorted T cell fraction (not recorded which). These receptors all stem from a female donor with ankylosing spondylitis or in good health (not recorded which). Each CDR3 is given with its conserved first and last residue. Each record gives: D gene, V gene, J gene, clone size, CDR3 protein, CDR3 DNA. A D gene is named only where the DNA matches it firmly. Some rows have no size entry. The others give once, few or many, or a class for an expanded clone.

d_gene: TRBD1; v_gene: TRBV5-1; j_gene: TRBJ2-6; abundance: NA; CDR3aa: CASSPTTGGSGANVLTF; CDR3nt: TGCGCCAGCAGCCCGACCACAGGGGGCTCTGGGGCCAACGTCCTGACTTTC
d_gene: NA; v_gene: TRBV7-9; j_gene: TRBJ2-3; abundance: many; CDR3aa: CASSLEGPPPQYF; CDR3nt: TGTGCCAGCAGCTTAGAGGGACCCCCTCCGCAGTATTTT
d_gene: NA; v_gene: TRBV12-3/TRBV12-4; j_gene: TRBJ1-5; abundance: NA; CDR3aa: CASSLQGSQPQHF; CDR3nt: TGTGCCAGCAGTTTACAGGGCAGTCAGCCCCAGCATTTT
d_gene: TRBD2; v_gene: TRBV6-1; j_gene: TRBJ2-1; abundance: few; CDR3aa: CASSRQRTSSPYNEQFF; CDR3nt: TGTGCCAGCAGTCGCCAGAGGACTAGCAGCCCATACAATGAGCAGTTCTTC
d_gene: NA; v_gene: TRBV5-1; j_gene: TRBJ1-1; abundance: NA; CDR3aa: CASSSGDPNTEAFF; CDR3nt: TGCGCCAGCAGCTCAGGGGACCCGAACACTGAAGCTTTCTTT
d_gene: TRBD1; v_gene: TRBV5-1; j_gene: TRBJ2-3; abundance: many; CDR3aa: CASSPGTGGTDTQYF; CDR3nt: TGCGCCAGCAGCCCCGGGACAGGAGGCACAGATACGCAGTATTTT
d_gene: TRBD2; v_gene: TRBV11-2; j_gene: TRBJ2-2; abundance: many; CDR3aa: CASSSIAGVPGELFF; CDR3nt: TGTGCCAGCAGCTCTATAGCGGGAGTCCCCGGGGAGCTGTTTTTT
d_gene: TRBD2; v_gene: TRBV27; j_gene: TRBJ2-7; abundance: many; CDR3aa: CASESGSQNYEQYF; CDR3nt: TGTGCCAGCGAAAGCGGGAGCCAAAACTACGAGCAGTACTTC
d_gene: NA; v_gene: TRBV14; j_gene: TRBJ1-4; abundance: many; CDR3aa: CASSQGDRALREKLFF; CDR3nt: TGTGCCAGCAGCCAAGGGGATCGGGCCCTTAGGGAAAAACTGTTTTTT
d_gene: NA; v_gene: TRBV5-6; j_gene: TRBJ1-2; abundance: many; CDR3aa: CASRPTDDYGYTF; CDR3nt: TGTGCCAGCAGACCTACAGATGACTATGGCTACACCTTC
d_gene: NA; v_gene: TRBV7-2; j_gene: TRBJ1-3; abundance: many; CDR3aa: CASSSSRTGNTIYF; CDR3nt: TGTGCCAGCAGCTCTTCACGGACGGGAAACACCATATATTTT
d_gene: TRBD1; v_gene: TRBV9; j_gene: TRBJ2-5; abundance: NA; CDR3aa: CASSVAPTGAWETQYF; CDR3nt: TGTGCCAGCAGCGTGGCCCCGACAGGGGCGTGGGAGACCCAGTACTTC
d_gene: NA; v_gene: TRBV5-6; j_gene: TRBJ2-3; abundance: few; CDR3aa: CASGPSVAFSAQYF; CDR3nt: TGTGCCAGCGGACCTAGCGTGGCCTTTTCCGCGCAGTATTTT
d_gene: NA; v_gene: TRBV20-1; j_gene: TRBJ1-6; abundance: NA; CDR3aa: CSARGLRNSPLHF; CDR3nt: TGCAGTGCTAGAGGGCTTCGGAATTCACCCCTCCACTTT
d_gene: TRBD2; v_gene: TRBV7-3; j_gene: TRBJ2-2; abundance: few; CDR3aa: CASSPPGGGTGELFF; CDR3nt: TGTGCCAGCAGCCCCCCCGGGGGGGGAACCGGGGAGCTGTTTTTT
d_gene: TRBD2; v_gene: TRBV7-2; j_gene: TRBJ2-1; abundance: many; CDR3aa: CASSFWRERYNEQFF; CDR3nt: TGTGCCAGCAGCTTCTGGCGGGAGAGGTACAATGAGCAGTTCTTC
d_gene: NA; v_gene: TRBV5-1; j_gene: TRBJ2-1; abundance: many; CDR3aa: CASTLAGQTFNEQFF; CDR3nt: TGCGCCAGCACCCTGGCAGGACAGACTTTCAATGAGCAGTTCTTC
d_gene: NA; v_gene: TRBV15; j_gene: TRBJ2-7; abundance: many; CDR3aa: CATSRDRGGANEQYF; CDR3nt: TGTGCCACCAGCAGAGATCGAGGGGGGGCCAACGAGCAGTACTTC
d_gene: NA; v_gene: TRBV30; j_gene: TRBJ2-2; abundance: many; CDR3aa: CAWSVPAGEELFF; CDR3nt: TGTGCCTGGAGTGTACCCGCAGGGGAGGAGCTGTTTTTT
d_gene: NA; v_gene: TRBV5-1; j_gene: TRBJ2-3; abundance: few; CDR3aa: CASSLEFRGDTQYF; CDR3nt: TGCGCCAGCAGCTTGGAATTCAGGGGAGATACGCAGTATTTT
d_gene: TRBD2; v_gene: TRBV7-2; j_gene: TRBJ2-3; abundance: many; CDR3aa: CASSGGLREGRSDTQYF; CDR3nt: TGTGCCAGCAGCGGGGGTTTGCGGGAGGGCCGTTCAGATACGCAGTATTTT
d_gene: TRBD1; v_gene: TRBV4-1; j_gene: TRBJ2-7; abundance: NA; CDR3aa: CASSLGQGNEQYF; CDR3nt: TGCGCCAGCAGCCTGGGACAGGGAAACGAGCAGTACTTC
d_gene: NA; v_gene: TRBV5-6; j_gene: TRBJ1-5; abundance: many; CDR3aa: CASSLGSPNQPQHF; CDR3nt: TGTGCCAGCAGCTTGGGGAGCCCCAATCAGCCCCAGCATTTT
d_gene: NA; v_gene: TRBV20-1; j_gene: TRBJ2-5; abundance: few; CDR3aa: CSGGASRGQETQYF; CDR3nt: TGCAGTGGAGGGGCTAGCAGGGGACAAGAGACCCAGTACTTC
d_gene: NA; v_gene: TRBV10-3; j_gene: TRBJ2-7; abundance: NA; CDR3aa: CAIRPVATGSYEQYF; CDR3nt: TGTGCCATCAGACCCGTCGCGACGGGATCCTACGAGCAGTACTTC
d_gene: NA; v_gene: TRBV24-1; j_gene: TRBJ2-1; abundance: many; CDR3aa: CATSDERLGNNEQFF; CDR3nt: TGTGCCACCAGTGATGAGCGGCTGGGAAACAATGAGCAGTTCTTC
d_gene: NA; v_gene: TRBV7-8; j_gene: TRBJ1-3; abundance: many; CDR3aa: CASKQGGISGNTIYF; CDR3nt: TGTGCCAGCAAGCAAGGGGGAATTTCTGGAAACACCATATATTTT
d_gene: TRBD2; v_gene: TRBV29-1; j_gene: TRBJ2-1; abundance: few; CDR3aa: CSVGGVGLAYEQFF; CDR3nt: TGCAGCGTGGGAGGAGTGGGACTAGCCTATGAGCAGTTCTTC
d_gene: NA; v_gene: TRBV27; j_gene: TRBJ1-2; abundance: many; CDR3aa: CASSLGTPPNYGYTF; CDR3nt: TGTGCCAGCAGTTTGGGGACCCCCCCTAACTATGGCTACACCTTC
d_gene: NA; v_gene: TRBV7-9; j_gene: TRBJ2-2; abundance: NA; CDR3aa: CASSFAVNTGELFF; CDR3nt: TGTGCCAGCAGCTTCGCAGTGAACACCGGGGAGCTGTTTTTT
d_gene: NA; v_gene: TRBV7-2; j_gene: TRBJ2-3; abundance: many; CDR3aa: CASSPPGALSTDTQYF; CDR3nt: TGTGCCAGCAGCCCACCGGGCGCCTTGAGCACAGATACGCAGTATTTT
d_gene: NA; v_gene: TRBV12-3/TRBV12-4; j_gene: TRBJ1-1; abundance: many; CDR3aa: CASSASRALKKEAFF; CDR3nt: TGTGCCAGCAGTGCCTCCAGGGCGCTTAAAAAGGAAGCTTTCTTT
d_gene: NA; v_gene: TRBV20-1; j_gene: TRBJ2-2; abundance: many; CDR3aa: CSAREANTGELFF; CDR3nt: TGCAGTGCTAGAGAGGCGAACACCGGGGAGCTGTTTTTT
d_gene: NA; v_gene: TRBV12-3/TRBV12-4; j_gene: TRBJ1-2; abundance: many; CDR3aa: CASSLLYGYTF; CDR3nt: TGTGCCAGCAGTTTACTCTATGGCTACACCTTC
d_gene: NA; v_gene: TRBV6-2/TRBV6-3; j_gene: TRBJ1-1; abundance: NA; CDR3aa: CASGIPATEAFF; CDR3nt: TGTGCCAGCGGCATCCCAGCAACTGAAGCTTTCTTT
d_gene: NA; v_gene: TRBV20-1; j_gene: TRBJ2-5; abundance: many; CDR3aa: CSASPLLGETQYF; CDR3nt: TGCAGTGCTAGCCCCCTGCTGGGGGAGACCCAGTACTTC